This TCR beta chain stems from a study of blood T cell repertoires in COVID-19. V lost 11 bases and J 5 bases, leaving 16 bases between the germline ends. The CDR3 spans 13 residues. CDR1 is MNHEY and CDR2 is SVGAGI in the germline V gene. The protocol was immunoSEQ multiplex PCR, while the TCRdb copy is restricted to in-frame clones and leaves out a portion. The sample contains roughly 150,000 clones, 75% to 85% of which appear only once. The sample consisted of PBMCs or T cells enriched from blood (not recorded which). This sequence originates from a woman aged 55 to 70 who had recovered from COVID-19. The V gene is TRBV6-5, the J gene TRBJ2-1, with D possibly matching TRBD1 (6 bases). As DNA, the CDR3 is TGTGCCGGCCAGGCCTACAGGGACAATGAGCAGTTCTTC. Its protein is CAGQAYRDNEQFF.